Listed here are 27 T cell receptor beta chains from one sample, sequenced in a study of T cell responses to AZD1222 COVID-19 vaccine. Data came from immunoSEQ multiplex PCR; TCRdb stores just in-frame clones and leaves some out. Among 80,000 or so clones listed, 65% to 85% were seen once. Sample: peripheral blood, taken on day 0 of AZD1222 vaccination. These receptors were collected from an adult in good health.

This clone was seen more than once but under ten times. The CDR3 sequence: CASSYRGEGQPQHF. The DNA for the CDR3 is TGTGCCAGCAGTTACCGGGGGGAGGGACAGCCCCAGCATTTT. The genes are TRBV6-2 or TRBV6-3 and TRBJ1-5; D is possibly TRBD1 (5 bases). The CDR3 spans 14 residues. The V and J ends lost 2 bases and 7 bases respectively, with 12 bases between them. Germline V gene data show CDR1 as MNHEY and CDR2 as SVGEGT.

V is TRBV19 and J is TRBJ1-2; D perhaps matches TRBD1 (5 bases). There are 15 residues in the CDR3. Germline-derived CDR1 and CDR2 are LNHDA and SQIVND (reference sequence). Trimming took off 5 bases at V and 5 bases at J, with 18 bases between the two ends. CDR3 sequence reads: CASSLTDSILYGYTF. The CDR3 coding sequence is TGTGCCAGTAGTCTCACCGACAGCATTCTGTATGGCTACACCTTC. Together with reference TRBV19 and TRBJ1-2, the CDR3 gives the full variable domain: DGGITQSPKYLFRKEGQNVTLSCEQNLNHDAMYWYRQDPGQGLRLIYYSQIVNDFQKGDIAEGYSVSREKKESFPLTVTSAQKNPTAFYLCASSLTDSILYGYTFGSGTRLTVV.

Details on this clone: The sample carries other DNA sequences with the same CDR3. CDR3 DNA sequence: TGTGCCAGCAGCTCGGGACTAGCGGGGCACACAGATACGCAGTATTTT. This gives the protein CASSSGLAGHTDTQYF. The rearrangement links TRBV7-8 to TRBJ2-3, with 13 bases matching TRBD2. The germline V gene has CDR1 SGHVS and CDR2 FQNEAQ. J gave up 2 bases and V 4 bases, and 3 bases lay outside the gene matches. The CDR3 runs to 16 residues. The entire variable domain, with the rest obtained from reference TRBV7-8 and TRBJ2-3, is as follows: GAGVSQSPRYKVAKRGQDVALRCDPISGHVSLFWYQQALGQGPEFLTYFQNEAQLDKSGLPSDRFFAERPEGSVSTLKIQRTQQEDSAVYLCASSSGLAGHTDTQYFGPGTRLTVL.

V gene TRBV7-8 combines with J gene TRBJ2-2; weak D call: TRBD2 (5 bases). The CDR3 is made up of 13 amino acids. The germline gives CDR1 SGHVS, CDR2 FQNEAQ. V lost 5 bases and J lost 2, with 6 bases in between. The CDR3, as DNA: TGTGCCAGCAGCCGGGATAACACCGGGGAGCTGTTTTTT. Residues: CASSRDNTGELFF.

This chain joins TRBV11-2 and TRBJ1-2; 9 bases agree with TRBD1. V lost 5 bases, J lost 0 bases, and 4 bases stayed unmatched. This CDR3 has 15 amino acids. The germline gives CDR1 SGHAT, CDR2 FQNNGV. This chain's CDR3 is CASSQQGAANYGYTF. The DNA for the CDR3 is TGTGCCAGCAGCCAACAGGGGGCCGCTAACTATGGCTACACCTTC.

This clone was observed a few times. The genes are TRBV19 and TRBJ1-6; tentative D call: TRBD1 (6 bases). Trimming shortened V by 5 bases and J by 0 bases, and 14 bases separated the two germline ends. This CDR3 spans 17 amino acids. From germline, CDR1 is LNHDA and CDR2 SQIVND (reference sequence). CDR3 in DNA: TGTGCCAGTAGTGGAGGGGGATCCAGCTCCTATAATTCACCCCTCCACTTT. Protein: CASSGGGSSSYNSPLHF.

The gene calls are TRBV5-4 and TRBJ2-5; 7 bases match TRBD2. This CDR3 contains 13 residues. The V segment lost 5 bases and the J segment 5 bases; nucleotides outside the gene matches: 6. Germline V gene data show CDR1 as SGHNT and CDR2 as YYREEE (reference sequence). CDR3 amino acids: CASSPRGVETQYF. The CDR3 nucleotides are TGTGCCAGCAGTCCCCGGGGGGTGGAGACCCAGTACTTC.

The chain links TRBV29-1 to TRBJ2-1; a possible D gene is TRBD2 (6 bases). This CDR3 has 12 amino acids. In germline, CDR1 is SQVTM, CDR2 ANQGSEA. Deletions cut 3 bases from V and 10 bases from J, with 13 bases between. The CDR3 region is CSVDVGTGEQFF. Here the CDR3 DNA reads TGCAGCGTTGATGTGGGGACTGGGGAGCAGTTCTTC.

The chain carries TRBV28 and TRBJ2-5; D is ambiguous. Germline CDR1 MDHEN, CDR2 SYDVKM. Trimming pared 3 bases from V and 5 bases from J, leaving 16 bases between. The CDR3 runs 15 residues. CDR3 DNA: TGTGCCAGCAGTTTCCGGGTGAGGCGTGTGGAGACCCAGTACTTC. It specifies CASSFRVRRVETQYF. The full variable domain, with the rest looked up from reference TRBV28 and TRBJ2-5, is DVKVTQSSRYLVKRTGEKVFLECVQDMDHENMFWYRQDPGLGLRLIYFSYDVKMKEKGDIPEGYSVSREKKERFSLILESASTNQTSMYLCASSFRVRRVETQYFGPGTRLLVL.

The chain recombines TRBV13 with TRBJ2-5; D may be TRBD2 (6 bases). Germline assignment: CDR1 PRHDT and CDR2 FYEKMQ (reference sequence). V was pared by 3 bases and J by 5 bases, with 19 bases between. This CDR3 is 16 amino acids long. The CDR3 loop reads CASSLGTGNGGETQYF. CDR3 sequence (DNA): TGTGCCAGCAGCTTGGGTACGGGGAATGGGGGGGAGACCCAGTACTTC.

Here the CDR3 DNA reads TGTGCCAGCAGTTGGGTAGGAGGGTCCGAGCAGTACTTC. Translating gives CASSWVGGSEQYF. This chain joins TRBV28 and TRBJ2-7, with a tentative D call TRBD2 (6 bases). Germline V gene sequence: CDR1 MDHEN, CDR2 SYDVKM. CDR3 length equals 13 residues. V was shortened by 4 bases and J by 6 bases, with 13 bases between the two germline ends. Supplemented by reference TRBV28 and TRBJ2-7, the full variable domain reads DVKVTQSSRYLVKRTGEKVFLECVQDMDHENMFWYRQDPGLGLRLIYFSYDVKMKEKGDIPEGYSVSREKKERFSLILESASTNQTSMYLCASSWVGGSEQYFGPGTRLTVT.

V and J are TRBV2 and TRBJ2-7, with a weak D call TRBD1 (5 bases). The germline V and J ends were trimmed by 5 bases and 0 bases, with 8 bases remaining between them. This CDR3 has 13 residues. Germline CDR1 SNHLY, CDR2 FYNNEI. The CDR3, as DNA: TGTGCCAGCAGTAGAGACAGCTCCTACGAGCAGTACTTC. Translation: CASSRDSSYEQYF.

With regard to this clone: At one end, the junction sequence differs from germline, possibly due to a read error. The chain combines TRBV7-8 with TRBJ2-1, with D possibly called TRBD1 or TRBD2 (5 bases each). CDR1 SGHVS and CDR2 FQNEAQ come from the germline V gene. This CDR3 is built from 15 residues. The CDR3 spells CASSLAEGPYNEQFF. CDR3 sequence (DNA): TGTGCCAGCAGCCTAGCAGAGGGGCCCTACAATGAGCAGTTCTTC.

The rearrangement links TRBV7-9 to TRBJ2-4; D tentatively reads TRBD1 or TRBD2 (7 bases each). V lost 5 bases, J lost 3 bases, and 14 bases lay in between. The CDR3 spans 15 residues. CDR1 is SEHNR, CDR2 FQNEAQ, per germline (reference sequence). The CDR3 region has the DNA TGTGCCAGCAGCCTCACAGGGGAGGGCAAAAACATTCAGTACTTC. Translated, it gives CASSLTGEGKNIQYF.

The CDR3 here is CASSLKGGTEAFF. DNA for the CDR3: TGTGCCAGCAGCTTAAAGGGTGGCACTGAAGCTTTCTTT. V and J are TRBV7-3 and TRBJ1-1; D unclear. Deletions cut 1 base from V and 4 bases from J, with 7 bases between. The length of the CDR3 is 13 residues. From germline, CDR1 is SGHTA and CDR2 FQGTGA.

In this sample, this clone turned up once. The J gene is TRBJ2-7, the V gene TRBV7-2, with TRBD1 as a possible D gene (6 bases). The CDR3 loop spans 15 amino acids. CDR1 is SGHTA and CDR2 is FQGNSA in the germline V gene. The V gene lost 8 bases and the J gene lost 6 bases, with 23 bases spanning the gap. CDR3 bases: TGTGCCAGCGCCCCTGACAGGACCTTCCAGGCCGAGCAGTACTTC. Protein product: CASAPDRTFQAEQYF.

This clone was recorded a few times. The V call is TRBV6-5, the J call TRBJ2-2, with D unresolved. CDR1 is MNHEY, CDR2 SVGAGI, per germline. The CDR3 is 13 residues long. Trimming left V 2 bases short and J 5 bases short, with 6 bases between. The CDR3 sequence is CASSYGSTGELFF. The CDR3 bases are TGTGCCAGCAGTTACGGTAGTACCGGGGAGCTGTTTTTT.

The gene calls are TRBV5-1 and TRBJ2-2, with D perhaps TRBD1 or TRBD2 (5 bases each). Trimming pared 0 bases from V and 5 bases from J, leaving 8 bases between. CDR3 length: 14 residues. Germline lookup yields CDR1 SGHRS and CDR2 YFSETQ. CDR3 in DNA: TGCGCCAGCAGCTTGGGAGGGGAAACCGGGGAGCTGTTTTTT. This codes for CASSLGGETGELFF.

This chain uses TRBV2 with TRBJ1-2; 7 bases match TRBD1. There are 14 residues in the CDR3. Germline CDR1 is SNHLY and CDR2 is FYNNEI. V lost 8 bases and J lost 8; bases outside the gene matches: 14. The CDR3 DNA follows: TGTGCCAGCCGGCTAACAGGGGCCCCTAGAGGCTACACCTTC. Its protein is CASRLTGAPRGYTF.

The chain combines TRBV10-3 with TRBJ1-1; D might be TRBD1 (5 bases). The germline CDR1 and CDR2 sequences are ENHRY and SYGVKD. With 5 bases removed from V and 1 base from J, the gap between germline ends came to 17 bases. There are 16 residues in the CDR3. This CDR3 is CAISSRDGPPNTEAFF. The CDR3 DNA sequence: TGTGCCATCAGTTCCAGGGACGGACCGCCGAACACTGAAGCTTTCTTT.

In this sample, this clone turned up once. V is TRBV5-6 and J is TRBJ1-1; D remains unclear. In germline, CDR1 is SGHDT, CDR2 YYEEEE. The ends were cut back, 2 bases at V and 1 base at J, with 9 bases in the middle. The length of the CDR3 is 14 residues. In DNA form, the CDR3 reads TGTGCCAGCAGCTTCGAACGAAGGAACACTGAAGCTTTCTTT. Translating it yields CASSFERRNTEAFF.

V usage is TRBV6-2 or TRBV6-3 and J usage is TRBJ1-1; D is undetermined. Germline CDR1 is MNHEY and CDR2 is SVGEGT. V was pared by 2 bases and J by 0 bases, with 7 bases between. This CDR3 comprises 14 residues. The CDR3, as DNA: TGTGCCAGCAGTTACGCAGAGATGAACACTGAAGCTTTCTTT. Its translation: CASSYAEMNTEAFF.

This clone has only a few counts. The J gene is TRBJ1-1, the V gene TRBV5-1; D call uncertain. The length of the CDR3 is 14 residues. The germline V and J ends were trimmed by 0 bases and 1 base, with 7 bases remaining between them. Per the germline V gene, CDR1 is SGHRS and CDR2 is YFSETQ. The CDR3 nucleotides are TGCGCCAGCAGCTTGGACAGACGGAACACTGAAGCTTTCTTT. It specifies CASSLDRRNTEAFF.

V is TRBV10-3 and J is TRBJ2-3; possible D gene TRBD2, 6 bases. The CDR3 is 12 amino acids. V lost 8 bases and J lost 4, with 10 bases in between. Germline V lookup: CDR1 ENHRY, CDR2 SYGVKD. The CDR3 DNA reads TGTGCCATCTCGACTAGTGCAGATACGCAGTATTTT. It specifies CAISTSADTQYF.

J is TRBJ1-2 and V is TRBV7-2; 8 nucleotides align to TRBD1. This CDR3 is built from 14 residues. The J segment lost 0 bases and the V segment lost 6 bases, leaving 3 bases of the junction unmatched. Germline-derived CDR1 and CDR2 are SGHTA and FQGNSA. CDR3 in amino acids: CASREDRANYGYTF. The CDR3 DNA sequence: TGTGCCAGCAGGGAGGACAGGGCTAACTATGGCTACACCTTC.

This rearrangement joins TRBV11-2 to TRBJ1-3; no clear D gene. Germline V gene sequence: CDR1 SGHAT, CDR2 FQNNGV. Trimming shortened V by 5 bases and J by 3 bases, and 14 bases separated the two germline ends. The CDR3 totals 15 residues. The CDR3 DNA sequence: TGTGCCAGCAGCCCGACCTTGGGGAATGGAAACACCATATATTTT. Protein: CASSPTLGNGNTIYF.

This clone was counted between two and nine times. This sequence joins TRBV28 and TRBJ2-2; possibly TRBD2 for D (7 bases). V lost 7 bases to trimming and J lost 4 bases, with 16 bases between them. Per germline, CDR1 MDHEN and CDR2 SYDVKM. CDR3 size: 15 residues. The DNA for the CDR3 is TGTGCCAGCAAGGCCGTCGGGGGGCTCACCGGGGAGCTGTTTTTT. This translates into CASKAVGGLTGELFF.